This T cell receptor (beta chain) was sequenced for a study of cytomegalovirus exposure and HLA in healthy donors. Overall study context: The approximately 130 validation repertoires and the approximately 700 first-cohort repertoires shared a platform, a later analysis reported. General study results and limits: CMV antigen specificity was confirmed in vitro for three CMV-associated chains. That first-cohort TCR clusters tended to co-occur in the approximately 110 validation repertoires was found in a later analysis.

Remarks on this clone: The antigen is not known.

Germline V gene sequence: CDR1 KGHSH, CDR2 LQKENI. Trimming left V 2 bases short and J 10 bases short, with 9 bases between. The CDR3 consists of 13 residues. This table comes from immunoSEQ multiplex PCR, and its TCRdb copy is limited to in-frame clones, with some not included. This table holds 190,000 or so clones, 80% to 85% found once. The donors were members of the validation cohort, which comprised 120 subjects and was separate from the first cohort of about 700 subjects. The sequencing input was PBMCs. The chain couples TRBV18 to TRBJ1-6; D is possibly TRBD1 (5 bases). The sequence was collected from a woman under 30 in good health and CMV-seropositive. The CDR3: CASSPGGVSPLHF. The DNA of the CDR3 is TGTGCCAGCTCACCAGGGGGGGTATCACCCCTCCACTTT.